These T cell receptor beta chains were read from a single sample in a study of CD8 T cells in Susac syndrome. TCRdb recomputed calls from the immunoSEQ multiplex PCR reads with MiXCR, one row per CDR3 protein. The top ten hold about 0.15% of the sample, which has approximately 100,000 distinct CDR3 sequences, about nine tenths seen once. The sample comprised CD4+ T cells from PBMCs. These receptors all stem from a human donor in good health. The CDR3 runs from the conserved cysteine through the conserved F or W. Fields, in order: clone size, D gene, J gene, V gene, CDR3 DNA, CDR3 protein. The D gene is left open where the match is weak. Part of the rows lack a size; the others show once, few, many or a class for expanded clones.

>-|-|TRBJ2-1|TRBV7-2
TGTGCCAGCAGCTTAGAGAGGGAGCAGTTCTTC
CASSLEREQFF
>-|TRBD2|TRBJ2-3|TRBV20-1
TGCAGTGCTAGAGATGGAGCGGGGGGGACAGATACGCAGTATTTT
CSARDGAGGTDTQYF
>-|-|TRBJ2-7|TRBV14
TGTGCCAGCAGCCACAGTCAGGAGGCCTACGAGCAGTACTTC
CASSHSQEAYEQYF
>-|TRBD1|TRBJ1-5|TRBV30
TGTGCCTGGAGTGTCAGGGGGGCATGGTATCAGCCCCAGCATTTT
CAWSVRGAWYQPQHF
>-|TRBD2|TRBJ2-1|TRBV6-1
TGTGCCAGCAGTGACCTACTAGCGGGAGGGCCCCGAAGCTCCTACAATGAGCAGTTCTTC
CASSDLLAGGPRSSYNEQFF
>-|-|TRBJ1-3|TRBV7-2
TGTGCCAGCAGAAAGGAAGGCGACACCATATATTTT
CASRKEGDTIYF
>-|-|TRBJ2-3|TRBV7-9
TGTGCCAGCAGCTTAGCTGGAGCAGATACGCAGTATTTT
CASSLAGADTQYF
>-|-|TRBJ2-2|TRBV20-1
TGCAGTGCTGCAACAGGGCGGGAGCTGTTTTTT
CSAATGRELFF
>-|-|TRBJ1-5|TRBV19
TGTGCAACCGACAGGCTCCCCCCGGGACAGCCCCAGCATTTT
CATDRLPPGQPQHF
>once|-|TRBJ2-7|TRBV7-9
TGTGCCAGCCAAGAGGCCTCCCCACCCTACGAGCAGTACTTC
CASQEASPPYEQYF
>-|-|TRBJ2-7|TRBV7-8
TGTGCCAGCAGCTTAGAACAGGTGACTCGCGAGCAGTACTTC
CASSLEQVTREQYF
>-|TRBD1|TRBJ2-2|TRBV6-5
TGTGCCAGCAGTTATAATCCGACAGGGACCACCGGGGAGCTGTTTTTT
CASSYNPTGTTGELFF
>-|-|TRBJ1-1|TRBV7-3
TGTGCCAGCAGCTATAGAGCGTTAAGGGACACTGAAGCTTTCTTT
CASSYRALRDTEAFF
>-|TRBD2|TRBJ2-7|TRBV5-1
TGCGCCAGCAGTCGGGGGGGATTCTCCTACGAGCAGTACTTC
CASSRGGFSYEQYF
>once|-|TRBJ2-7|TRBV7-2
TGTGCCAGCAGCTTGGGACGCCACTCCTACGAGCAGTACTTC
CASSLGRHSYEQYF
>-|TRBD1|TRBJ1-1|TRBV7-2
TGTGCCAGCAGCCCCTGGGACAGGCAAGGGGAAGCTTTCTTT
CASSPWDRQGEAFF
>-|-|TRBJ1-5|TRBV20-1
TGCAGTGCTAGAGAAATGATCCCCCGCGGTCAGCCCCAGCATTTT
CSAREMIPRGQPQHF
>-|-|TRBJ2-4|TRBV12-3/TRBV12-4
TGTGCCAGCAGTTTACCTGGCATTCAGTACTTC
CASSLPGIQYF
>-|TRBD1|TRBJ1-2|TRBV6-1
TGTGCCAGCAGTGAGGTACAGGGGGCGGCCTATGGCTACACCTTC
CASSEVQGAAYGYTF
>-|-|TRBJ2-5|TRBV27
TGTGCCAGCAGGCCATCAGGAGGGACCCAGTACTTC
CASRPSGGTQYF
>-|-|TRBJ2-3|TRBV7-3
TGTGCCAGCAGCCTAGAAAGAGGAGGGATAGGGGTTACGCAGTATTTT
CASSLERGGIGVTQYF
>few|-|TRBJ1-1|TRBV29-1
TGCAGCGTGGCACGAGGGAGTGGGAACACTGAAGCTTTCTTT
CSVARGSGNTEAFF
>-|TRBD2|TRBJ2-3|TRBV27
TGTGCCAGCAGACCGCTCCCAACTAGCGGCGCAGATACGCAGTATTTT
CASRPLPTSGADTQYF
>-|-|TRBJ2-3|TRBV7-3
TGTGCCAGCAGCCCGGGGGGACACTACACAGATACGCAGTATTTT
CASSPGGHYTDTQYF
>-|TRBD2|TRBJ2-1|TRBV5-1
TGCGCCAGCAGCCTGCCAGCGGGAGGAAATGAGCAGTTCTTC
CASSLPAGGNEQFF
>-|TRBD1|TRBJ1-1|TRBV2
TGTGCCAGCAGTACAGGGGCGAGGAACACTGAAGCTTTCTTT
CASSTGARNTEAFF
>-|-|TRBJ2-1|TRBV7-3
TGTGCCAGCAGCTTATTAGGGAAGGGAGCTGAGCAGTTCTTC
CASSLLGKGAEQFF
>once|-|TRBJ2-7|TRBV5-1
TGCGCCAGCAGCTTACAAGCCGAGCAGTACTTC
CASSLQAEQYF
>-|-|TRBJ2-5|TRBV20-1
TGCAGTGTTATAAGGACAACTAGGGGGACCCAGTACTTC
CSVIRTTRGTQYF
>-|-|TRBJ1-1|TRBV7-9
TGTGCCAGCAGCCCTAGAGGGGCTTCGGAAGCTTTCTTT
CASSPRGASEAFF
>-|TRBD1|TRBJ1-5|TRBV3-1
TGTGCCAGCAGTCCCGACAGGGATGGTCAGCCCCAGCATTTT
CASSPDRDGQPQHF
>few|-|TRBJ1-3|TRBV24-1
TGTGCCCCGGCTTGTCGGAACACCATATATTTT
CAPACRNTIYF
>once|-|TRBJ2-3|TRBV20-1
TGCAGCGGGAATCGGGGACGGGACACAGATACGCAGTATTTT
CSGNRGRDTDTQYF
>-|TRBD2|TRBJ2-1|TRBV9
TGTGCCAGCAGCGCCCCGGGACTAGCGGGAGGTTGGAATGAGCAGTTCTTC
CASSAPGLAGGWNEQFF
>-|TRBD1|TRBJ2-7|TRBV12-3/TRBV12-4
TGTGCCAGCAGTGAGGGACAGGTCTACGAGCAGTACTTC
CASSEGQVYEQYF
>-|TRBD2|TRBJ2-7|TRBV6-6
TGTGCCAGCAGTTACCAAGCGGGAGGATCCAACGAGCAGTACTTC
CASSYQAGGSNEQYF
>-|TRBD1|TRBJ2-4|TRBV5-4
TGTGCCAGCAGCTTGTTTGGGGGACAGGGAAACATTCAGTACTTC
CASSLFGGQGNIQYF
>-|-|TRBJ2-2|TRBV7-7
TGTGCCAGCAGCTTAGCCACAGGGAACACCGGGGAGCTGTTTTTT
CASSLATGNTGELFF
>-|TRBD2|TRBJ2-2|TRBV6-5
TGTGCCAGCAGTTACCGGGGGAGCGGGAGCCGTGCGAACACCGGGGAGCTGTTTTTT
CASSYRGSGSRANTGELFF
>few|-|TRBJ1-4|TRBV13
TGTGCCAGCAGCTTTGGACGAGCTAATGAAAAACTGTTTTTT
CASSFGRANEKLFF
>-|TRBD2|TRBJ2-1|TRBV7-2
TGTGCCAGCAGCTTAGTTTCAATGCGGGGGAGCTCCTACAATGAGCAGTTCTTC
CASSLVSMRGSSYNEQFF
>few|-|TRBJ2-7|TRBV5-6
TGTGCCAGGAGCCCGGGGGCCCACGAGCAGTACTTC
CARSPGAHEQYF
>-|-|TRBJ2-1|TRBV19
TGTGCCAGTAGCCCTAGCGCCTCACCCTACAATGAGCAGTTCTTC
CASSPSASPYNEQFF
>-|TRBD1|TRBJ2-7|TRBV29-1
TGCAGCGGGGGGACAGGGAGATCCTACGAGCAGTACTTC
CSGGTGRSYEQYF
>-|-|TRBJ1-1|TRBV7-2
TGTGCCAGCAGCTTACCTCCGGGAAGAACTATAGCTTTCTTT
CASSLPPGRTIAFF
>-|-|TRBJ1-5|TRBV6-2/TRBV6-3
TGTGCCAGCAGTAGGGAAGGGCAACGTCAGCCCCAGCATTTT
CASSREGQRQPQHF
>-|TRBD2|TRBJ2-7|TRBV18
TGTGCCAGCTCACCAAAGGTAGCGGGAAGCTACGAGCAGTACTTC
CASSPKVAGSYEQYF
>-|-|TRBJ1-1|TRBV7-8
TGTGCCACCTCGGTCGGCACATTGAACACTGAAGCTTTCTTT
CATSVGTLNTEAFF
>once|-|TRBJ2-5|TRBV28
TGTGCCAGCAGTCCCATCGGGGGGACACAAGAGACCCAGTACTTC
CASSPIGGTQETQYF
>-|-|TRBJ1-2|TRBV2
TGTGCCAGCAGCGAACCTAACTATGGCTACACCTTC
CASSEPNYGYTF
>-|-|TRBJ2-1|TRBV2
TGTGCCAGCAGTGAAGAGCCGAGCTCCTACAATGAGCAGTTCTTC
CASSEEPSSYNEQFF
>-|TRBD1|TRBJ1-2|TRBV28
TGTGCCAGCAGTTCGGACAGGGAGGTCTATGGCTACACCTTC
CASSSDREVYGYTF